The 20 T cell receptor beta chains below were found in one sample sequenced in a study of T cell repertoires in cytomegalovirus infection. TCRdb re-called the reads with MiXCR, one entry per CDR3 protein. This sample yields tens of thousands of distinct CDR3 sequences, of which around 3.8% are seen a single time; under 25% belongs to the top ten. Sequencing was done on a sample of PBMCs. Every receptor here comes from a human donor in good health (CMV status not recorded). Some clones in this sample may be carry-over from other donors' samples.

This clonotype was picked up many times. The chain recombines TRBV6-2 or TRBV6-3 with TRBJ2-7; D remains ambiguous. The V end lost 2 bases, the J end lost 3 bases, and 8 bases lay between the germline ends. Germline lookup yields CDR1 MNHEY and CDR2 SVGEGT. The length of the CDR3 is 13 residues. The CDR3 region is CASSYRASYEQYF. The CDR3 DNA is TGTGCCAGCAGTTACAGGGCGAGCTACGAGCAGTACTTC.

This clonotype appeared many times. This rearrangement joins TRBV7-2 to TRBJ2-5; TRBD1 is a possible D gene (5 bases). The CDR3 has 14 residues. The ends were cut back, 2 bases at V and 5 bases at J, with 12 bases in the middle. The germline V gene has CDR1 SGHTA and CDR2 FQGNSA. CDR3 region: CASSLSGARETQYF. In nucleotides, the CDR3 is TGTGCCAGCAGCTTATCTGGGGCTCGGGAGACCCAGTACTTC.

This clonotype occurred once. With a much larger clone just one base away, this may be a read error. The rearrangement joins TRBV7-3 to TRBJ2-7; 7 bases are a match to TRBD2. CDR1 and CDR2 from the germline V gene are SGHTA and FQGTGA. This CDR3 contains 15 residues. CDR3 protein: CASRLSAGVDYEQYF. CDR3 coding DNA: TGTGCCAGCAGATTAAGTGCGGGAGTTGACTACGAGCAGTACTTC. The full variable domain, with the rest looked up from reference TRBV7-3 and TRBJ2-7, is GAGVSQTPSNKVTEKGKYVELRCDPISGHTALYWYRQSLGQGPEFLIYFQGTGAADDSGLPNDRFFAVRPEGSVSTLKIQRTERGDSAVYLCASRLSAGVDYEQYFGPGTRLTVT.

This clonotype has ten or more counts. The rearrangement uses TRBV7-2 and TRBJ2-7; 8 positions agree with TRBD1. CDR3 length equals 15 residues. Trimming at V came to 1 base and at J to 2 bases, leaving 4 bases not matched to a gene. Germline assignment: CDR1 SGHTA and CDR2 FQGNSA. CDR3 protein: CASSLVSTGAYEQYF. The CDR3 DNA is TGTGCCAGCAGCTTAGTTTCGACAGGGGCCTACGAGCAGTACTTC.

This clonotype was detected many times. The chain is built from TRBV28 and TRBJ2-7; maybe TRBD2 (5 bases). The germline V and J ends were trimmed by 0 bases and 7 bases, with 22 bases remaining between them. Per germline, CDR1 MDHEN and CDR2 SYDVKM. This CDR3 is 17 amino acids long. The CDR3 sequence is CASSLCIGADLCTEQYF. DNA for the CDR3: TGTGCCAGCAGTTTATGCATCGGAGCGGATCTCTGTACAGAGCAGTACTTC.

This clonotype was detected many times. This rearrangement joins TRBV20-1 to TRBJ2-5; D is unresolved. V was clipped by 6 bases and J by 0 bases, with 17 bases between them. Germline lookup yields CDR1 DFQATT and CDR2 SNEGSKA (reference sequence). This CDR3 region has 15 residues. The CDR3 loop reads CSASPAIGYQETQYF. CDR3 sequence (DNA): TGCAGTGCCAGCCCCGCCATAGGCTACCAAGAGACCCAGTACTTC.

This clonotype was seen at least ten times. This sequence joins TRBV7-2 and TRBJ2-1, with 11 bases fitting TRBD2. This CDR3 has 16 residues. Trimming at V came to 1 base and at J to 4 bases, leaving 3 bases not matched to a gene. The germline CDR1 and CDR2 sequences are SGHTA and FQGNSA. The CDR3 sequence is CASSLGSGRDYNEQFF. CDR3 coding DNA: TGTGCCAGCAGCTTAGGTAGCGGGAGGGATTACAATGAGCAGTTCTTC.

This clonotype was found many times. V usage is TRBV6-2 or TRBV6-3 and J usage is TRBJ1-1; no firm D call. CDR3 length equals 14 residues. The germline CDR1 and CDR2 sequences are MNHEY and SVGEGT. Trimming took off 4 bases at V and 3 bases at J, with 12 bases between the two ends. CDR3 loop: CASSSRSSHTEAFF. For the CDR3, the DNA is TGTGCCAGCAGTTCCCGTTCTTCGCACACTGAAGCTTTCTTT.

This clonotype was observed many times. The V and J genes are TRBV7-2 and TRBJ1-6, with no clear D. V lost 1 base and J lost 10, with 8 bases in between. The germline gives CDR1 SGHTA, CDR2 FQGNSA. The CDR3 runs to 13 residues. Written as DNA, the CDR3 is TGTGCCAGCAGCTTAGGTGCGGGCTCACCCCTCCACTTT. Translated, it gives CASSLGAGSPLHF.

This clonotype was counted at least ten times. This rearrangement joins TRBV27 to TRBJ1-3; the D is unclear. CDR1 and CDR2 (germline): MNHEY, SMNVEV (reference sequence). The ends were cut back, 2 bases at V and 0 bases at J, with 5 bases in the middle. This CDR3 region has 14 residues. The CDR3, as DNA: TGTGCCAGCAGTTTAGGACCCTCTGGAAACACCATATATTTT. Translated: CASSLGPSGNTIYF.

This clonotype was observed many times. The gene calls are TRBV6-5 and TRBJ2-7, with 8 bases aligning to TRBD1. Germline V gives CDR1 MNHEY, CDR2 SVGAGI. The ends lost 6 bases at V and 6 bases at J; junction bases unmatched: 7. CDR3 length equals 13 residues. The CDR3 DNA follows: TGTGCCAGCAGCTCGGGACAGGAATTCGAGCAGTACTTC. Protein sequence: CASSSGQEFEQYF.

This clonotype was picked up many times. The chain is built from TRBV29-1 and TRBJ2-1; D is undetermined. This CDR3 has 14 amino acids. The germline gives CDR1 SQVTM, CDR2 ANQGSEA. Trimming removed 4 bases at V and 0 bases at J, with 10 bases between. This CDR3 reads CSVVPMSSYNEQFF. The CDR3 nucleotides are TGCAGCGTTGTCCCCATGAGCTCCTACAATGAGCAGTTCTTC.

This clonotype was picked up a small number of times. The chain carries TRBV7-3 and TRBJ2-1; 10 bases align to TRBD2. CDR3 length: 15 amino acids. The V and J ends lost 5 bases and 10 bases, in that order; junction bases with no gene match: 11. CDR1 and CDR2 (germline): SGHTA, FQGTGA. The CDR3 nucleotides read TGTGCCAGCAGCCCCGGGAGCGGGAGGGCTCACGAGCAGTTCTTC. It encodes CASSPGSGRAHEQFF.

This clonotype was counted ten times or more. The V and J genes are TRBV6-5 and TRBJ2-1, with 13 bases lining up with TRBD2. The germline CDR1 and CDR2 sequences are MNHEY and SVGAGI. V lost 5 bases and J lost 8; bases outside the gene matches: 6. The CDR3 covers 15 residues. The CDR3 coding sequence is TGTGCCAGCAGTACAGGACTAGCGGGAGTTGATGAGCAGTTCTTC. It translates to CASSTGLAGVDEQFF.

Comments on this clonotype: This may stem from a read error, because a much larger clone lies one nucleotide away. The rearrangement joins TRBV7-2 to TRBJ2-3; weak D call: TRBD2 (6 bases). Germline V gives CDR1 SGHTA, CDR2 FQGNSA. This CDR3 has 18 amino acids. The CDR3: CASSLAGTHIRAAETQYF. The CDR3 nucleotides are TGTGCCAGCAGCTTAGCCGGGACTCACATAAGGGCCGCAGAAACGCAGTATTTT.

There are many counts of this clonotype. The chain uses TRBV2 and TRBJ2-6; maybe TRBD2 (7 bases). Germline CDR1 is SNHLY and CDR2 is FYNNEI. Trimming took off 7 bases at V and 0 bases at J, with 13 bases between the two ends. CDR3 length: 16 residues. CDR3 sequence: CASNGGRSSGANVLTF. DNA for the CDR3: TGTGCCAGCAACGGGGGGCGGTCCTCTGGGGCCAACGTCCTGACTTTC.

This clonotype was picked up many times. The rearrangement uses TRBV7-2 and TRBJ2-7; possibly TRBD1 or TRBD2 for D (5 bases each). The germline V gene encodes CDR1 SGHTA and CDR2 FQGNSA. V gave up 4 bases and J gave up 3 bases, with 10 bases separating them. The CDR3 loop spans 13 amino acids. CDR3 bases: TGTGCCAGCAGCTCCGGGACCTACTACGAGCAGTACTTC. This sequence encodes CASSSGTYYEQYF. The full variable domain, its missing parts supplied by reference TRBV7-2 and TRBJ2-7, is GAGVSQSPSNKVTEKGKDVELRCDPISGHTALYWYRQSLGQGLEFLIYFQGNSAPDKSGLPSDRFSAERTGGSVSTLTIQRTQQEDSAVYLCASSSGTYYEQYFGPGTRLTVT.

Regarding this clonotype: One junction end disagrees with the germline gene, perhaps due to a read error. The genes are TRBV27 and TRBJ2-5; D remains unclear. The CDR3 loop spans 14 amino acids. Germline CDR1 and CDR2: MNHEY and SMNVEV (reference sequence). Here the CDR3 DNA reads TGTGCCAGCAGTTTTGATCGGTACCACGAGACACAGTACTTC. Translation gives CASSFDRYHETQYF.

This clonotype was seen a few times. The chain links TRBV7-2 to TRBJ2-5; 7 nucleotides align to TRBD1. The CDR3 covers 15 residues. V gave up 7 bases and J gave up 3 bases; unmatched junction bases: 11. CDR1 is SGHTA, CDR2 FQGNSA, per germline. CDR3 residues: CASNNLQGKKETQYF. The CDR3 DNA reads TGTGCCAGCAACAACCTACAGGGGAAAAAAGAGACCCAGTACTTC.

This clonotype has a count of ten or more. The genes are TRBV5-6 and TRBJ2-2; D is undetermined. The CDR3 extends over 14 amino acids. Germline V gene sequence: CDR1 SGHDT, CDR2 YYEEEE. V was trimmed by 1 base and J by 2 bases, leaving 6 bases between them. The DNA of the CDR3 is TGTGCCAGCAGCTTGATCAGAAACACCGGGGAGCTGTTTTTT. The encoded protein is CASSLIRNTGELFF.